Listed below are T cell receptor beta chains from one sample, sequenced in a study of molecular identifiers for immune sequencing clone quantification. Each CDR3 protein is one row after TCRdb ran MiXCR on the PCR reads. The table shows around 89,000 distinct CDR3 sequences, with about 20% occurring only once. What was sequenced was naive CD8+ T cells from blood, with Jurkat cell RNA spiked in. The receptors shown here come from a human donor in good health. Some libraries in this study had Jurkat cell RNA spiked in. CDR3s include the opening cysteine and the closing phenylalanine or tryptophan. A D gene is named only where the DNA matches it firmly. Size values are once, few and many counts, or a class for expanded clones, and some rows have none.

V gene,clone size,J gene,D gene,CDR3 protein,CDR3 DNA
TRBV7-9,-,TRBJ2-7,-,CASSPGDSLYEQYF,TGTGCCAGCAGCCCGGGGGACTCCTTATACGAGCAGTACTTC
TRBV5-1,-,TRBJ2-5,TRBD2,CASSPRLAGGPAPQETQYF,TGCGCCAGCAGCCCCAGACTAGCGGGAGGCCCAGCACCCCAAGAGACCCAGTACTTC
TRBV19,many,TRBJ2-7,-,CASSFSGPSYEQYF,TGTGCCAGTAGTTTCTCAGGGCCGTCCTACGAGCAGTACTTC
TRBV29-1,many,TRBJ1-2,TRBD1,CSAGGQGAGGYTF,TGCAGCGCCGGGGGACAGGGGGCTGGAGGCTACACCTTC
TRBV4-3,many,TRBJ2-1,-,CASSPKTGHLGQEQFF,TGCGCCAGCAGCCCTAAAACGGGCCATCTAGGACAGGAGCAGTTCTTC
TRBV9,-,TRBJ1-1,TRBD1,CASSVNLRTGGTEAFF,TGTGCCAGCAGCGTAAATCTGAGGACAGGAGGCACTGAAGCTTTCTTT
TRBV27,many,TRBJ2-3,-,CASSLFSGTTDTQYF,TGTGCCAGCAGTTTATTTTCCGGAACCACAGATACGCAGTATTTT
TRBV30,-,TRBJ2-1,-,CAWSTWGTDNEQFF,TGTGCCTGGAGCACTTGGGGGACGGACAATGAGCAGTTCTTC
TRBV27,few,TRBJ2-1,-,CASSLLSGYNEQFF,TGTGCCAGCAGTTTATTGTCCGGGTACAATGAGCAGTTCTTC
TRBV10-2,many,TRBJ2-3,TRBD2,CASSEGSGGFDTDTQYF,TGCGCCAGCAGTGAGGGTAGCGGGGGATTCGACACAGATACGCAGTATTTT
TRBV4-1,many,TRBJ1-1,-,CASSQVRTDNTEAFF,TGCGCCAGCAGCCAAGTCCGGACAGACAACACTGAAGCTTTCTTT
TRBV7-9,many,TRBJ1-4,-,CASSLEPGLGEKLFF,TGTGCCAGCAGCTTAGAACCGGGACTTGGGGAAAAACTGTTTTTT
TRBV4-3,many,TRBJ2-7,TRBD2,CASSQESAGDYEQYF,TGCGCCAGCAGCCAAGAATCGGCGGGAGACTACGAGCAGTACTTC
TRBV30,many,TRBJ2-1,-,CAWSVPRQGLNEQFF,TGTGCCTGGAGTGTGCCCCGCCAGGGCCTCAATGAGCAGTTCTTC
TRBV27,many,TRBJ1-2,TRBD1,CASGQADGYGYTF,TGTGCCAGTGGACAGGCTGACGGTTATGGCTACACCTTC
TRBV29-1,many,TRBJ2-7,TRBD2,CSVVVAGGTYEQYF,TGCAGCGTTGTGGTGGCGGGGGGGACCTACGAGCAGTACTTC
TRBV28,many,TRBJ2-3,-,CASRLPGAETF,TGTGCCAGCAGACTGCCGGGCGCAGAAACCTTT
TRBV19,many,TRBJ2-7,-,CASSIKWDLPYEQYF,TGTGCCAGTAGTATAAAATGGGATTTACCCTACGAGCAGTACTTC
TRBV24-1,many,TRBJ2-1,-,CATGRASYNEQFF,TGTGCCACCGGGCGGGCCTCCTACAATGAGCAGTTCTTC
TRBV6-2/TRBV6-3,many,TRBJ2-1,-,CASSYPIDEQFF,TGTGCCAGCAGTTACCCGATCGATGAGCAGTTCTTC
TRBV27,many,TRBJ2-5,-,CASSPGSTGQETQYF,TGTGCCAGCAGTCCAGGGTCGACAGGCCAAGAGACCCAGTACTTC
TRBV20-1,many,TRBJ2-2,TRBD2,CSARVAGVSTGELFF,TGCAGTGCTAGAGTAGCGGGAGTTTCCACCGGGGAGCTGTTTTTT
TRBV7-2,many,TRBJ2-3,-,CASSLPSAVVGVDTQYF,TGTGCCAGCAGCTTACCCAGCGCAGTGGTTGGCGTAGATACGCAGTATTTT
TRBV4-2,many,TRBJ2-3,TRBD2,CASSQAASGSTDTQYF,TGTGCCAGCAGCCAAGCGGCTAGCGGGAGCACAGATACGCAGTATTTT
TRBV20-1,many,TRBJ2-1,-,CSARDLDNEQFF,TGCAGTGCTAGAGATCTAGACAATGAGCAGTTCTTC
TRBV27,once,TRBJ2-5,TRBD1,CASSLITGARETQYF,TGTGCCAGCAGTTTGATTACAGGGGCGCGGGAGACCCAGTACTTC
TRBV5-1,many,TRBJ1-1,-,CASSLAGAGSMNTEAFF,TGCGCCAGCAGCTTGGCTGGGGCAGGGAGCATGAACACTGAAGCTTTCTTT
TRBV20-1,many,TRBJ2-3,TRBD2,CSAGIGAGGWADTQYF,TGCAGTGCCGGAATTGGCGCGGGAGGGTGGGCAGATACGCAGTATTTT
TRBV7-4,many,TRBJ2-7,-,CASSPSDEQYF,TGTGCCAGCAGCCCCTCTGACGAGCAGTACTTC
TRBV3-1,many,TRBJ2-6,-,CASTSRRGLSSGANVLTF,TGTGCCAGCACGTCAAGGCGGGGATTATCCTCTGGGGCCAACGTCCTGACTTTC
TRBV20-1,many,TRBJ1-1,-,CSAKMNTEAFF,TGCAGTGCCAAGATGAACACTGAAGCTTTCTTT
TRBV6-1,many,TRBJ2-3,-,CASSELVGGLGDTQYF,TGTGCCAGCAGTGAATTGGTGGGGGGGCTGGGAGATACGCAGTATTTT
TRBV12-5,many,TRBJ2-7,-,CASGLDSEGYEQYF,TGTGCTAGTGGTTTGGACAGCGAGGGGTACGAGCAGTACTTC
TRBV10-2,few,TRBJ2-3,TRBD2,CASSGTGTSGGDTQYF,TGCGCCAGCAGTGGGACCGGGACTAGCGGGGGAGATACGCAGTATTTT
TRBV28,many,TRBJ2-5,-,CASTIEGSETQYF,TGTGCCAGCACTATTGAGGGATCAGAGACCCAGTACTTC
TRBV16,-,TRBJ2-2,TRBD1,CASSHTTHGTGLSGELFF,TGTGCCAGCAGCCACACGACCCATGGGACAGGTCTTAGCGGGGAGCTGTTTTTT
TRBV12-3/TRBV12-4,many,TRBJ1-1,-,CASSLTENTEAFF,TGTGCCAGCAGTTTAACTGAGAACACTGAAGCTTTCTTT
TRBV2,many,TRBJ1-2,-,CASSDAGYGYTF,TGTGCCAGCAGTGATGCAGGCTATGGCTACACCTTC
TRBV19,many,TRBJ2-5,TRBD2,CASSRDYVQETQYF,TGTGCCAGTAGCCGGGACTACGTCCAAGAGACCCAGTACTTC
TRBV6-5,many,TRBJ2-7,-,CASSYRGSAIAEF,TGTGCCAGCAGTTACAGGGGTAGTGCCATCGCAGAATTC
TRBV6-2/TRBV6-3,many,TRBJ2-3,TRBD2,CASKDLAGGLTDTQYF,TGTGCCAGCAAGGATCTAGCGGGAGGGCTCACAGATACGCAGTATTTT
TRBV19,many,TRBJ2-3,TRBD1,CASSLDRGYTDTQYF,TGTGCCAGTAGTTTGGACAGGGGGTACACAGATACGCAGTATTTT
TRBV7-9,many,TRBJ2-3,TRBD1,CASSLGGTGWTDTQYF,TGTGCCAGCAGCTTAGGTGGGACAGGGTGGACAGATACGCAGTATTTT
TRBV29-1,many,TRBJ2-7,TRBD2,CSARLAGGPLYEQYF,TGCAGCGCCAGACTAGCGGGAGGGCCTTTGTACGAGCAGTACTTC
TRBV6-2/TRBV6-3,many,TRBJ1-5,-,CASSSPFLKDNQPQHF,TGTGCCAGCAGTTCGCCCTTTCTGAAGGACAATCAGCCCCAGCATTTT
TRBV7-9,-,TRBJ2-3,-,CASSSRLESTDTQYF,TGTGCCAGCAGCTCACGACTGGAAAGCACAGATACGCAGTATTTT
TRBV4-1,many,TRBJ1-1,-,CASSQDRRTESTEAFF,TGCGCCAGCAGCCAAGATAGGAGGACAGAGTCGACTGAAGCTTTCTTT
TRBV20-1,many,TRBJ2-3,-,CSATDGTSTDTQYF,TGCAGTGCTACTGATGGGACCTCCACAGATACGCAGTATTTT
TRBV7-9,many,TRBJ2-7,TRBD1,CASSSGGVEQYF,TGTGCCAGCAGCTCAGGGGGCGTGGAGCAGTACTTC
TRBV12-5,many,TRBJ2-7,TRBD1,CASGLLGTGQYF,TGTGCTAGTGGTTTGCTAGGGACAGGGCAGTACTTC
TRBV5-1,many,TRBJ1-6,TRBD1,CASSAQEGAHSYNSPLHF,TGCGCCAGCAGTGCCCAGGAGGGGGCCCACTCCTATAATTCACCCCTCCACTTT
TRBV2,many,TRBJ2-3,-,CASSEGTGFNTDTQYF,TGTGCCAGCAGTGAAGGCACGGGGTTCAACACAGATACGCAGTATTTT
TRBV27,many,TRBJ1-5,-,CASSLKSWTDNNQPQHF,TGTGCCAGCAGTCTGAAATCGTGGACGGACAACAATCAGCCCCAGCATTTT
TRBV27,many,TRBJ1-5,-,CASSSGPGASQPQHF,TGTGCCAGCAGTTCCGGGCCGGGGGCGAGCCAGCCCCAGCATTTT
TRBV28,many,TRBJ2-3,-,CASRWGTDTQYF,TGTGCCAGCAGGTGGGGCACAGATACGCAGTATTTT
TRBV16,many,TRBJ1-5,TRBD1,CASSQSGTGAGQPQHF,TGTGCCAGCAGCCAATCAGGGACAGGGGCGGGGCAGCCCCAGCATTTT
TRBV7-9,many,TRBJ2-2,TRBD2,CASPPSGVNTGELFF,TGTGCCTCCCCCCCTAGCGGAGTGAACACCGGGGAGCTGTTTTTT
TRBV29-1,many,TRBJ2-7,TRBD2,CSVESLAGVGYEQYF,TGCAGCGTTGAGTCGCTAGCGGGAGTGGGGTACGAGCAGTACTTC
TRBV19,many,TRBJ1-2,-,CASSPAGPGYGYTF,TGTGCCAGTAGTCCTGCCGGCCCAGGGTATGGCTACACCTTC
TRBV7-2,many,TRBJ1-5,-,CASRQDNYSNQPQHF,TGTGCCAGCAGACAAGACAATTATAGCAATCAGCCCCAGCATTTT